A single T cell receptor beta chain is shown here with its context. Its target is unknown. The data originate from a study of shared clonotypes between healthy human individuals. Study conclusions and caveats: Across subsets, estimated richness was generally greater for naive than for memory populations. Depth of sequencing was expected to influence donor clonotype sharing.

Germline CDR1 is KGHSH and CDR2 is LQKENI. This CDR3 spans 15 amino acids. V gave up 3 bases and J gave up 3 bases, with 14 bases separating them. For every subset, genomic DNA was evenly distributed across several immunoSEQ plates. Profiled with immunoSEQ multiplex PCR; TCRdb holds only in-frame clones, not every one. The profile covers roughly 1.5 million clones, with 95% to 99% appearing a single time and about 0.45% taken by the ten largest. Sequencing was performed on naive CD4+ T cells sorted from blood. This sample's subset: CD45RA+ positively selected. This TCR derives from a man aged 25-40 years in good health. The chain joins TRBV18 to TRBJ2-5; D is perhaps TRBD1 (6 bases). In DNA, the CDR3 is TGTGCCAGCTCACCCCAGACAGGAGGCGAAGAGACCCAGTACTTC. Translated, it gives CASSPQTGGEETQYF.